The clone carrying this T cell receptor (beta chain) showed up just a few times. The starting material, more than 8 ml of fresh peripheral blood, provided the PBMCs. Researchers took RNA transcripts and amplified TCR beta CDR3 regions from them. An opening RT-PCR round employed HTBI primers and preceded a second-round multiplex PCR. MiXCR, applied by TCRdb to the multiplex PCR reads, yields one record per CDR3 protein. The sample has 200,000 to 250,000 distinct CDR3 sequences; roughly 50% are singletons. This record comes from a study of Graves' ophthalmopathy and Graves' hyperthyroidism. The sample consisted of peripheral blood. This sequence was found in an adult man with Graves' ophthalmopathy.

CDR3 sequence: CASSYSPNYGYTF. DNA for the CDR3: TGTGCCAGCAGTTACTCGCCTAACTATGGCTACACCTTC. This rearrangement joins TRBV6-5 to TRBJ1-2, with D uncertain. Between the trimmed V and J ends, which lost 0 bases and 0 bases, there was a span of 2 bases. The CDR3 length is 13 residues. Per germline, CDR1 MNHEY and CDR2 SVGAGI.